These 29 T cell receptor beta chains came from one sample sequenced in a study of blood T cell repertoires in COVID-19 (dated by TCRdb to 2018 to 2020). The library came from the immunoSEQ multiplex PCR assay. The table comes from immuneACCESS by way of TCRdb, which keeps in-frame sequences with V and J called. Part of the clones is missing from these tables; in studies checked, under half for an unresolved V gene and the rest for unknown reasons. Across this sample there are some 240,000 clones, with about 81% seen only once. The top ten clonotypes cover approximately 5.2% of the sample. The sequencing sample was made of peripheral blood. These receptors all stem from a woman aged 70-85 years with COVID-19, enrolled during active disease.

The CDR3: CASSPGLAGAIEQFF. The CDR3 DNA sequence: TGTGCCAGCAGCCCTGGACTAGCGGGAGCCATTGAGCAGTTCTTC. J is TRBJ2-1 and V is TRBV6-2 or TRBV6-3, with 13 positions matching TRBD2. The V gene's germline CDR1 is MNHEY and CDR2 SVGEGT. The junction had 8 bases not matched to a gene; V was cut back by 6 bases and J by 9 bases. The CDR3 has 15 amino acids.

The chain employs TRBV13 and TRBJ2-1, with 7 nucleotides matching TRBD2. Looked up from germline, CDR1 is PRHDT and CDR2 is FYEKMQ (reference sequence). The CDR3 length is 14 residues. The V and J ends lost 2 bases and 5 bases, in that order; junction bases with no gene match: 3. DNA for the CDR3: TGTGCCAGCAGCTTATCCGGGACTAACAATGAGCAGTTCTTC. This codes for CASSLSGTNNEQFF.

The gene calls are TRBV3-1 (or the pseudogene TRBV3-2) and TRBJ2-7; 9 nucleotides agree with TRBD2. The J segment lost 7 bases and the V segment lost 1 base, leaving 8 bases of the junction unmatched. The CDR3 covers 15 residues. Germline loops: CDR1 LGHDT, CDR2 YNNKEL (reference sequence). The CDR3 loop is CASSQGLAGEGEQYF. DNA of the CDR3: TGTGCCAGCAGCCAAGGTTTAGCGGGAGAGGGAGAGCAGTACTTC.

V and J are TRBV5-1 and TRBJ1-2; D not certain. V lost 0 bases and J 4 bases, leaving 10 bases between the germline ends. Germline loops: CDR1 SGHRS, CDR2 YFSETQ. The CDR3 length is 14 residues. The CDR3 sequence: CASSLERALYGYTF. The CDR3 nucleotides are TGCGCCAGCAGCTTGGAGCGTGCCCTCTATGGCTACACCTTC.

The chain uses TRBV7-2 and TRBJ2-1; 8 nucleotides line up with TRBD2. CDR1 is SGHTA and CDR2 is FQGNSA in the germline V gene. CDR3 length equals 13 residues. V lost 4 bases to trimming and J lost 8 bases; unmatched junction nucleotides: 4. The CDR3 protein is CASSYSGKDEQFF. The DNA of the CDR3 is TGTGCCAGCAGCTATAGCGGGAAGGATGAGCAGTTCTTC.

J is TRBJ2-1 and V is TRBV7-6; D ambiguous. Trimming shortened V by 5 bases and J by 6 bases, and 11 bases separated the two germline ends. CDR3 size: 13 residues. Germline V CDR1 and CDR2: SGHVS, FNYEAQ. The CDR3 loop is CASSPRLLNEQFF. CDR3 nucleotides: TGTGCCAGCAGCCCTCGACTCCTCAATGAGCAGTTCTTC.

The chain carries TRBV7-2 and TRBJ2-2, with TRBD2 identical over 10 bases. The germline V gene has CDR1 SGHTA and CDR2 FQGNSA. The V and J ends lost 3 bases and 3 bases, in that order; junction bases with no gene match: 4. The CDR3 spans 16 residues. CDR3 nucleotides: TGTGCCAGCAGCTTCCGGACTAGCGGCTACACCGGGGAGCTGTTTTTT. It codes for CASSFRTSGYTGELFF.

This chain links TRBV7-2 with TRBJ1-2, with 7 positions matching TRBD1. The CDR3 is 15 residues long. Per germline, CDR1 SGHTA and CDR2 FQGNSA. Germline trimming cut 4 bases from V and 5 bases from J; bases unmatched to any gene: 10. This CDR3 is CASSSTGTVPYGYTF. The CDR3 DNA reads TGTGCCAGCAGCTCTACCGGGACAGTGCCGTATGGCTACACCTTC.

CDR3 loop: CASSLEGVGTQYF. The CDR3 DNA reads TGCGCCAGCAGCTTGGAGGGGGTGGGTACGCAGTATTTT. The chain is built from TRBV5-1 and TRBJ2-3, with D perhaps TRBD1 (6 bases). The CDR3 length is 13 residues. Germline lookup yields CDR1 SGHRS and CDR2 YFSETQ. The V end was cut by 0 bases, the J end by 8 bases, with 10 bases between.

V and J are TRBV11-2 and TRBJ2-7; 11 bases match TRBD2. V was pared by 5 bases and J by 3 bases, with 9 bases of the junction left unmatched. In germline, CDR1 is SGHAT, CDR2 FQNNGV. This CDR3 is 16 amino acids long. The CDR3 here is CASSAPGLAAFYEQYF. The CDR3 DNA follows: TGTGCCAGCAGCGCCCCGGGACTAGCGGCCTTCTACGAGCAGTACTTC.

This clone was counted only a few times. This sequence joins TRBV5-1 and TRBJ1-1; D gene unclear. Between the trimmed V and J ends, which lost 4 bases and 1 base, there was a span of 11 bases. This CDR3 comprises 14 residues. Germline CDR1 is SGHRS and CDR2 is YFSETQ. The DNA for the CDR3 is TGCGCCAGCAGCCGCGCGGAGGCGAACACTGAAGCTTTCTTT. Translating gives CASSRAEANTEAFF.

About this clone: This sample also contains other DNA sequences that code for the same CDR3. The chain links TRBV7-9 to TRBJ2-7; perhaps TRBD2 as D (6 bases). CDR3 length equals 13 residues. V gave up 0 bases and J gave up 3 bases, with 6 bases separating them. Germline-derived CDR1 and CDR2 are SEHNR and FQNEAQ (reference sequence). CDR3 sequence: CASSLAGGYEQYF. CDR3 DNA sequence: TGTGCCAGCAGCTTAGCCGGGGGCTACGAGCAGTACTTC. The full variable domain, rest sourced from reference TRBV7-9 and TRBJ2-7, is DTGVSQNPRHKITKRGQNVTFRCDPISEHNRLYWYRQTLGQGPEFLTYFQNEAQLEKSRLLSDRFSAERPKGSFSTLEIQRTEQGDSAMYLCASSLAGGYEQYFGPGTRLTVT.

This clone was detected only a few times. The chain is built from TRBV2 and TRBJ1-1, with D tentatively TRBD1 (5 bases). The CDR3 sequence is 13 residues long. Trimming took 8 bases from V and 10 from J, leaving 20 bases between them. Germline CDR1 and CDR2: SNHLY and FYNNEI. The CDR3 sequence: CASGSRDLLAAFF. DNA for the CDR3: TGTGCCAGCGGAAGCAGGGACTTACTGGCAGCTTTCTTT.

CDR3 nucleotide sequence: TGTGCCAGCAACGACCCCCAGGGGGCGCTCAACAATGAGCAGTTCTTC. Translating it yields CASNDPQGALNNEQFF. V gene TRBV28 combines with J gene TRBJ2-1, with 8 bases matching TRBD1. The CDR3 contains 16 residues. V lost 7 bases and J lost 5; bases outside the gene matches: 13. CDR1 MDHEN and CDR2 SYDVKM come from the germline V gene.

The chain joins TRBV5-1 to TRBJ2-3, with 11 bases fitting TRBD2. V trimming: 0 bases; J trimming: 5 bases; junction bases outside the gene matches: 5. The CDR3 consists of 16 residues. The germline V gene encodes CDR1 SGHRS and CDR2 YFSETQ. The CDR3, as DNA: TGCGCCAGCAGCTTGGTTGAACTAGCGGGAGTAGATACGCAGTATTTT. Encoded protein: CASSLVELAGVDTQYF.

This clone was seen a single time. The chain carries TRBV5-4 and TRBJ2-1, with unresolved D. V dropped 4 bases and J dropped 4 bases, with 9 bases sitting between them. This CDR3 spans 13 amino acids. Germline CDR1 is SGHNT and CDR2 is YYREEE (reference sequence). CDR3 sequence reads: CASSRETYNEQFF. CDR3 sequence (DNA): TGTGCCAGCAGCCGCGAGACTTACAATGAGCAGTTCTTC.

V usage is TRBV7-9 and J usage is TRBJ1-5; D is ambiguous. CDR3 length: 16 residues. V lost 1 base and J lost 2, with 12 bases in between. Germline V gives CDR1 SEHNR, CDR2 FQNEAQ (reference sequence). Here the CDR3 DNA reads TGTGCCAGCAGCTTAGAAGGTCCCGGAGGCAATCAGCCCCAGCATTTT. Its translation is CASSLEGPGGNQPQHF.

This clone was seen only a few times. The CDR3 spells CASSQEEMNTEAFF. Here the CDR3 DNA reads TGTGCCAGCAGTCAGGAGGAGATGAACACTGAAGCTTTCTTT. The rearrangement links TRBV6-5 to TRBJ1-1; D gene uncertain. Germline CDR1 and CDR2: MNHEY and SVGAGI. This CDR3 region has 14 residues. Trimming left V 5 bases short and J 0 bases short, with 10 bases between.

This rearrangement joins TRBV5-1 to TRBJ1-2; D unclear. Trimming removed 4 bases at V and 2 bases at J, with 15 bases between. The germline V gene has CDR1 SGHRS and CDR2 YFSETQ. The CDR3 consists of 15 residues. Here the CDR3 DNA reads TGCGCCAGCAGCCCCCAGCCGGCGGTCAACTATGGCTACACCTTC. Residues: CASSPQPAVNYGYTF. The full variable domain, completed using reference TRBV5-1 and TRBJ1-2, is KAGVTQTPRYLIKTRGQQVTLSCSPISGHRSVSWYQQTPGQGLQFLFEYFSETQRNKGNFPGRFSGRQFSNSRSEMNVSTLELGDSALYLCASSPQPAVNYGYTFGSGTRLTVV.

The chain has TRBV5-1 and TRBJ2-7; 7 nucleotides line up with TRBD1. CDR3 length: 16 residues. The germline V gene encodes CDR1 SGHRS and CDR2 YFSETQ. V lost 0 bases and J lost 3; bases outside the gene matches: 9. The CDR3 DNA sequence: TGCGCCAGCAGCTTGGGGGGATCGACAGGGAACTACGAGCAGTACTTC. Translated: CASSLGGSTGNYEQYF.

Here the CDR3 DNA reads TGTGCCATCAGTGGACCTACTAGCGGGAGGACCAATGAGCAGTTCTTC. Translating it yields CAISGPTSGRTNEQFF. The chain uses TRBV10-3 and TRBJ2-1; 12 bases are shared with TRBD2. Germline lookup yields CDR1 ENHRY and CDR2 SYGVKD. J gave up 6 bases and V 4 bases, and 7 bases lay outside the gene matches. The CDR3 has 16 amino acids.

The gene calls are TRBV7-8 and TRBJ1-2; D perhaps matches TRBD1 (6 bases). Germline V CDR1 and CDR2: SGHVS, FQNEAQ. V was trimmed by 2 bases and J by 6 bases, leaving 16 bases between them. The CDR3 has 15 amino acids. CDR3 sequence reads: CASSLNAGGLDGYTF. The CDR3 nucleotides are TGTGCCAGCAGCTTAAACGCGGGGGGCCTGGATGGCTACACCTTC.

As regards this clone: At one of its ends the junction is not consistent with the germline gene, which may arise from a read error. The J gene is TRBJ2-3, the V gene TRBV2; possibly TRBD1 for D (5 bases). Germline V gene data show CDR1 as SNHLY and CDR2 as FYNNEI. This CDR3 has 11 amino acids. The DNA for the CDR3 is TGTGCCAGCAGGCTCAACACCCCAGGGTCTTTT. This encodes CASRLNTPGSF.

The CDR3 DNA is TGTGCCAGCAGTTATTCAGGGATTGGAGAGACCCAGTACTTC. Encoded protein: CASSYSGIGETQYF. This chain joins TRBV6-5 and TRBJ2-5; possibly TRBD1 for D (5 bases). The CDR3 runs to 14 residues. Trimming stripped 3 bases from V and 4 bases from J, with 12 bases between. Per the germline V gene, CDR1 is MNHEY and CDR2 is SVGAGI.

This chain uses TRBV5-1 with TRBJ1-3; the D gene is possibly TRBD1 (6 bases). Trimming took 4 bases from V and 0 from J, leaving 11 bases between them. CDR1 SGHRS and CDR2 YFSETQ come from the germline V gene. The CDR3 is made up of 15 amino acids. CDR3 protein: CASSAGQISGNTIYF. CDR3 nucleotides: TGCGCCAGCAGCGCTGGACAGATCTCTGGAAACACCATATATTTT.

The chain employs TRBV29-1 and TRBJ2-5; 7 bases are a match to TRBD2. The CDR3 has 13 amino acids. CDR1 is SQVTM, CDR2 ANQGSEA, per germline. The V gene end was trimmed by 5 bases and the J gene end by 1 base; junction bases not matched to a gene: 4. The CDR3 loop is CSVNGRIQETQYF. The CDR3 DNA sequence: TGCAGCGTTAACGGGAGGATCCAAGAGACCCAGTACTTC.

The DNA for the CDR3 is TGTGCCACCAGCAGAGATGCGACAGGGGCCGCAGAAGCTTTCTTT. Translation: CATSRDATGAAEAFF. The rearrangement joins TRBV15 to TRBJ1-1; 8 nucleotides match TRBD1. With 0 bases clipped from V and 8 bases from J, the junction kept 8 bases outside the gene matches. Germline V gene data show CDR1 as LNHNV and CDR2 as YYDKDF (reference sequence). There are 15 residues in the CDR3.

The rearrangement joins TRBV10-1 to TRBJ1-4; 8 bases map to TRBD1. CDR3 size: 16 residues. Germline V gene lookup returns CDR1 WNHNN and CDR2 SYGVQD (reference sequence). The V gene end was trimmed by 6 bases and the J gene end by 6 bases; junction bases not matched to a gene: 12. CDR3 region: CASRSRRRGQDEKLFF. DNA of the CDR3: TGCGCCAGCAGGTCCCGCCGCCGGGGACAGGATGAAAAACTGTTTTTT.

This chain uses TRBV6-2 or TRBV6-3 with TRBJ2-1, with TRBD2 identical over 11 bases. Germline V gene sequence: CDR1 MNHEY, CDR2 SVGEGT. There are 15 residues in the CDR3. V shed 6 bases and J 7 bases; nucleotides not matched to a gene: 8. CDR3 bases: TGTGCCAGCAGCCATAGCGGGAGGGTTTCGAATGAGCAGTTCTTC. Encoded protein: CASSHSGRVSNEQFF.